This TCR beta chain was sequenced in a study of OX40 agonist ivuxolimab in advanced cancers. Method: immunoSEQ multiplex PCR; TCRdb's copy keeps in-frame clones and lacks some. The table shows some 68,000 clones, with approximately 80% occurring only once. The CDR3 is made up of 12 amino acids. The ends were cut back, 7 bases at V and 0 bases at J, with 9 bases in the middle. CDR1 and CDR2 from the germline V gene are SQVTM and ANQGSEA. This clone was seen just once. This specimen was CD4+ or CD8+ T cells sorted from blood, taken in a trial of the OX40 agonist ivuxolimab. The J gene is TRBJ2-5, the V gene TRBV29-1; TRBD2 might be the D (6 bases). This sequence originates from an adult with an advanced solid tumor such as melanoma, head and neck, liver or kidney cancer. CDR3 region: CSGREYQETQYF. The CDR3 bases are TGCAGCGGTCGGGAGTACCAAGAGACCCAGTACTTC. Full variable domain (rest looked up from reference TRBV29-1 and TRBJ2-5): SAVISQKPSRDICQRGTSLTIQCQVDSQVTMMFWYRQQPGQSLTLIATANQGSEATYESGFVIDKFPISRPNLTFSTLTVSNMSPEDSSIYLCSGREYQETQYFGPGTRLLVL.